This record concerns one TCR beta chain sequence. Its target is unknown. The data belong to a study of beta chain features in type 1 diabetes. Points from the study as a whole: The study found moderately but significantly shorter TCRB CDR3s in all four CD4+ subsets of Type 1 diabetes patients.

Reverse transcribing all isolated RNA meant expressed TCRB transcripts were sequenced. Sequencing used immunoSEQ multiplex PCR; TCRdb keeps in-frame clones, though not all of them. Here the sample spans 200,000 to 250,000 clones, more than 11% being singletons. The V segment lost 4 bases and the J segment 8 bases; nucleotides outside the gene matches: 8. The CDR3 totals 16 residues. From germline, CDR1 is SGHRS and CDR2 YFSETQ. The sequencing input was naive CD4+ T cells from blood. The sequence derives from a young man with type 1 diabetes. The chain links TRBV5-1 to TRBJ2-1; the match to TRBD2 covers 14 bases. CDR3 in DNA: TGCGCCAGCAGCCCGGGGGGACTAGCGGGAGTTGATGAGCAGTTCTTC. It specifies CASSPGGLAGVDEQFF.